This TCR beta chain was sequenced for a study of shared clonotypes between healthy human individuals. Splitting of each subset's genomic DNA was done evenly across several immunoSEQ plates. Here immunoSEQ multiplex PCR was the method, and the copy in TCRdb shows in-frame clones only, minus some. Among just over 2,000,000 clones listed, about 95% were seen once. Naive CD8 isolation took CD45RO-negative cells positively selected for CCR7 and excluded terminally differentiated effector memory CD45RA+ cells. Donors comprised healthy HIV-negative adults lacking recent acute infections or vaccinations. V lost 0 bases, J lost 3 bases, and 13 bases lay in between. In germline, CDR1 is SGDLS, CDR2 YYNGEE. The CDR3 is made up of 15 amino acids.

The sequence came from a man younger than 35 in good health. V gene TRBV9 combines with J gene TRBJ2-7, with D unresolved. The sample was naive CD8+ T cells sorted from blood. The CDR3 loop reads CASSVDDPPYYEQYF. The CDR3 bases are TGTGCCAGCAGCGTAGATGATCCGCCTTACTACGAGCAGTACTTC.